This T cell receptor beta chain was sequenced in a study of cytomegalovirus exposure and HLA in healthy donors. The study ran its PCR with 60 Vbeta and 13 Jbeta primers. Assay: immunoSEQ multiplex PCR; the TCRdb copy retains only in-frame clones and omits some. The table lists roughly 170,000 clones, 70% to 85% of them singletons, with more than 0.95% in the top ten. In germline, CDR1 is MNHEY, CDR2 SMNVEV (reference sequence). Trimming took 1 base from V and 0 from J; bases not matched to a gene: 3. The CDR3 has 16 amino acids. The source material was PBMCs. This sequence joins TRBV27 and TRBJ2-7; 10 bases are shared with TRBD2. This receptor was taken from a girl aged 2-10 years in good health and CMV-seropositive. CDR3 coding DNA: TGTGCCAGCAGTTTATTTCCTAGCGGGAGCTCCTACGAGCAGTACTTC. Amino acids: CASSLFPSGSSYEQYF.